This T cell receptor (beta chain) stems from a study of PD-1 blockade in classical Hodgkin lymphoma. Study-level results: TCR diversity in CD4+, not CD8+, cells rose significantly by C4D1.

The method was immunoSEQ multiplex PCR; TCRdb's version includes in-frame clones alone and lacks a portion of them. The sample includes 30,000 or so clones, around 71% seen only once; the top ten take roughly 4%. Remarks on this clone: Its cognate antigen is unknown.

The CDR3 consists of 16 residues. CDR1 MNHEY and CDR2 SMNVEV come from the germline V gene (reference sequence). J was trimmed by 1 base and V by 6 bases; bases with no gene match: 5. Relapse after autologous stem cell transplantation occurred in every patient, and brentuximab vedotin exposure varied. The TCR was taken from a human donor with classical Hodgkin lymphoma. The material sequenced was peripheral blood mononuclear cells (PBMCs), taken before the second cycle of nivolumab. The chain combines TRBV27 with TRBJ2-1; TRBD2 aligns across 11 bases. The CDR3 sequence: CASSPSSGRSYNEQFF. The CDR3 bases are TGTGCCAGCAGCCCCTCTAGCGGGAGGTCCTACAATGAGCAGTTCTTC.